The clone carrying this T cell receptor beta chain was picked up a small number of times. This specimen belongs to a study of a mutant IDH1 vaccine in newly diagnosed glioma. Method: immunoSEQ multiplex PCR; TCRdb's copy keeps in-frame clones and lacks some. The sample records roughly 86,000 clones, over 75% being singletons. V gave up 5 bases and J gave up 2 bases; unmatched junction bases: 6. The length of the CDR3 is 15 residues. Germline values: CDR1 SEHNR, CDR2 FQNEAQ (reference sequence). Specified time point: baseline, week 1 (first vaccination visit). Treatment specified: pre-vaccination baseline after standard-of-care therapy.

The clonotype was recovered from a middle-aged man with glioma. The specimen comprised PBMCs, sampled from a glioma patient treated with radiotherapy, temozolomide or both. The chain recombines TRBV7-9 with TRBJ1-2; TRBD1 agrees at 9 bases. In DNA, the CDR3 is TGTGCCAGCAGCCATGCTACAGGGGGCAACTATGGCTACACCTTC. Translated: CASSHATGGNYGYTF.